The rows below give T cell receptor beta chains drawn from one sample of a study of blood T cell repertoires in COVID-19. Repertoires were generated with immunoSEQ multiplex PCR, while TCRdb's copy carries only in-frame clones and drops some. The table records 340,000 or so clones, around 80% of them present only once. Sequencing was performed on peripheral blood. Receptors originate from a man aged 25-45 years with active or convalescent COVID-19. Each CDR3 is given with its conserved first and last residue. D genes are given only for firm matches. Clone size is not always given. Where it is, it says once, few, many or a class for expanded clones.

D gene	V gene	clone size	J gene	CDR3 protein	CDR3 DNA
TRBD1	TRBV7-8	once	TRBJ1-6	CASSSTGTGLSSPLHF	TGTGCCAGCAGCTCCACTGGGACAGGGTTAAGTTCACCCCTCCACTTT
NA	TRBV10-3	few	TRBJ2-7	CAIGQNYEQYF	TGTGCCATCGGGCAGAATTACGAGCAGTACTTC
NA	TRBV5-8	NA	TRBJ1-4	CASRSAGTTNEKLFF	TGTGCCAGCAGATCCGCCGGGACAACTAATGAAAAACTGTTTTTT
NA	TRBV12-5	NA	TRBJ2-1	CASGLVQGSVEQFF	TGTGCTAGTGGTTTGGTACAGGGTAGCGTCGAGCAGTTCTTC
NA	TRBV19	NA	TRBJ1-5	CASSIDSPYQPQHF	TGTGCCAGTAGTATAGACAGTCCATATCAGCCCCAGCATTTT
TRBD2	TRBV2	NA	TRBJ2-3	CASSRVLAGDGTDTQYF	TGTGCCAGCAGTAGAGTGCTAGCGGGGGATGGCACAGATACGCAGTATTTT
NA	TRBV3-1/TRBV3-2	NA	TRBJ2-2	CASRPGSGWSTGELFF	TGTGCCAGCAGGCCCGGTTCAGGGTGGAGCACCGGGGAGCTGTTTTTT
TRBD2	TRBV2	NA	TRBJ2-1	CASSETSGGLYNEQFF	TGTGCCAGCAGTGAAACTAGCGGGGGTCTCTACAATGAGCAGTTCTTC
TRBD1	TRBV11-1	NA	TRBJ2-4	CASSLYSDRGNIQYF	TGTGCCAGCAGCCTATATTCGGACAGGGGAAACATTCAGTACTTC
TRBD2	TRBV28	NA	TRBJ2-7	CASSLAGERAYEQYF	TGTGCCAGCAGTTTAGCGGGAGAAAGGGCCTACGAGCAGTACTTC
NA	TRBV15	NA	TRBJ2-3	CATSRDRTGEHAGGPTDTQYF	TGTGCCACCAGCAGAGATCGGACAGGGGAGCACGCGGGGGGGCCCACAGATACGCAGTATTTT
NA	TRBV20-1	NA	TRBJ2-1	CSAREAYEQFF	TGCAGTGCTAGAGAAGCCTATGAGCAGTTCTTC
NA	TRBV6-2/TRBV6-3	NA	TRBJ1-4	CASSYSGGDENEKLFF	TGTGCCAGCAGTTACTCTGGGGGGGACGAAAATGAAAAACTGTTTTTT
TRBD2	TRBV9	NA	TRBJ2-2	CASSTTSGRAGELFF	TGTGCCAGCAGCACCACTAGCGGGAGGGCCGGGGAGCTGTTTTTT
TRBD2	TRBV4-2	NA	TRBJ2-1	CASSPRKVSGAAYNEQFF	TGTGCCAGCAGCCCTCGCAAGGTTAGCGGGGCAGCCTACAATGAGCAGTTCTTC
NA	TRBV2	NA	TRBJ2-1	CASTRDSLTEQFF	TGTGCCAGCACGAGGGACTCCCTAACGGAGCAGTTCTTC
NA	TRBV19	NA	TRBJ1-1	CASSIRARGLAEAFF	TGTGCCAGTAGTATACGGGCCAGGGGATTAGCTGAAGCTTTCTTT
TRBD2	TRBV5-4	once	TRBJ2-5	CASSSGLAGEPEETQYF	TGTGCCAGCAGCTCGGGACTAGCGGGGGAACCCGAAGAGACCCAGTACTTC
NA	TRBV5-4	NA	TRBJ1-1	CASSPPPTGPSEAFF	TGTGCCAGCAGCCCCCCACCGACAGGCCCTTCTGAAGCTTTCTTT
NA	TRBV10-1	NA	TRBJ2-7	CASSPIGQGGDQYF	TGCGCCAGCAGTCCAATTGGACAGGGAGGGGATCAGTACTTC
TRBD1	TRBV5-1	NA	TRBJ1-4	CASSLGGGGREKLFF	TGCGCCAGCAGCTTGGGAGGGGGCGGGCGTGAAAAACTGTTTTTT
NA	TRBV9	once	TRBJ2-5	CASSVGGDLGTQYF	TGTGCCAGCAGCGTAGGGGGAGATTTGGGGACCCAGTACTTC
NA	TRBV4-1	NA	TRBJ2-7	CASSYGLSNPYEQYF	TGCGCCAGCAGCTACGGACTGTCCAACCCTTACGAGCAGTACTTC
TRBD2	TRBV6-5	NA	TRBJ2-1	CASSYSLRGGSEQFF	TGTGCCAGCAGTTACTCCCTACGAGGCGGGAGTGAGCAGTTCTTC
NA	TRBV7-3	NA	TRBJ2-3	CASSLTALTDTQYF	TGTGCCAGCAGCTTAACGGCCCTCACAGATACGCAGTATTTT
NA	TRBV28	NA	TRBJ2-7	CASSLGATDSYEQYF	TGTGCCAGCAGTTTAGGAGCCACCGACTCCTACGAGCAGTACTTC
TRBD2	TRBV6-6	NA	TRBJ2-1	CASSPRGLLSGPNPGEQFF	TGTGCCAGCAGTCCCCGGGGACTACTTAGCGGTCCTAACCCCGGAGAGCAGTTCTTC
NA	TRBV7-6	few	TRBJ2-2	CASSLALTGELFF	TGTGCCAGCAGCTTAGCCCTCACCGGGGAGCTGTTTTTT
TRBD1	TRBV7-2	few	TRBJ1-4	CASSSGGQGNEKLFF	TGTGCCAGCAGCTCCGGGGGACAGGGGAATGAAAAACTGTTTTTT
NA	TRBV7-8	once	TRBJ1-1	CASSLALGALNTEAFF	TGTGCCAGCAGCTTAGCCCTCGGAGCCCTGAACACTGAAGCTTTCTTT
TRBD2	TRBV9	few	TRBJ2-2	CASSVRAGGNTGELFF	TGTGCCAGCAGCGTACGAGCGGGGGGGAACACCGGGGAGCTGTTTTTT
TRBD1	TRBV15	NA	TRBJ2-5	CATSRDLGQGETQYF	TGTGCCACCAGCAGAGATTTGGGACAGGGGGAGACCCAGTACTTC
NA	TRBV24-1	NA	TRBJ1-1	CATSASGGGLNTEAFF	TGTGCCACCAGTGCCTCTGGGGGGGGACTGAACACTGAAGCTTTCTTT
TRBD1	TRBV28	NA	TRBJ1-5	CASSLISGGGNQPQHF	TGTGCCAGCAGTTTAATTTCAGGGGGCGGCAATCAGCCCCAGCATTTT
NA	TRBV6-1	NA	TRBJ1-1	CASSEAGQNTEAFF	TGTGCCAGCAGTGAAGCGGGACAGAACACTGAAGCTTTCTTT
NA	TRBV18	NA	TRBJ2-7	CASSHGEGSGDSYEQYF	TGTGCCAGCTCACACGGAGAGGGCTCCGGAGACTCCTACGAGCAGTACTTC
TRBD2	TRBV29-1	NA	TRBJ2-3	CSMSGGEGSTDTQYF	TGCAGCATGTCGGGCGGGGAGGGGAGCACAGATACGCAGTATTTT
TRBD1	TRBV5-4	NA	TRBJ2-4	CASSSGTGRELAKNIQYF	TGTGCCAGCAGCTCCGGGACAGGGAGGGAATTGGCCAAAAACATTCAGTACTTC